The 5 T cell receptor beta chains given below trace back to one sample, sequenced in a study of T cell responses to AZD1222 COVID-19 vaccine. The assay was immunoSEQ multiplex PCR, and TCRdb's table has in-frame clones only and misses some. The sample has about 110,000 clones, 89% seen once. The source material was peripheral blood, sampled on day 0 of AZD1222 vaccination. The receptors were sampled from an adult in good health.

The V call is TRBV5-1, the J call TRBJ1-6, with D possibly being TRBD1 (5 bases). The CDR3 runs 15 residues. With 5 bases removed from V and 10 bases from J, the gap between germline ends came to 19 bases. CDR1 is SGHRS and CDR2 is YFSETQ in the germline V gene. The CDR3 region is CASSTTGDVGSPLHF. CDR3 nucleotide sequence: TGCGCCAGCAGTACAACAGGCGATGTTGGATCACCCCTCCACTTT.

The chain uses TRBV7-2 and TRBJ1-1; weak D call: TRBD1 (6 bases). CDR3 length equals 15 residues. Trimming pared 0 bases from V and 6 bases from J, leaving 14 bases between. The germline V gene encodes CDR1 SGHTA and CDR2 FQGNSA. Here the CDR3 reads CASSLALQGSAEAFF. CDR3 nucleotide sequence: TGTGCCAGCAGCTTAGCCCTACAGGGCTCGGCTGAAGCTTTCTTT.

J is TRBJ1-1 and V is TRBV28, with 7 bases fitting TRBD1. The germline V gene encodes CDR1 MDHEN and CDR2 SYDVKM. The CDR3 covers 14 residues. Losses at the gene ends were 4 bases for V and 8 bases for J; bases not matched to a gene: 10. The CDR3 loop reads CASSYPLQGVEAFF. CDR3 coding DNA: TGTGCCAGCAGTTATCCTCTCCAGGGGGTCGAAGCTTTCTTT.

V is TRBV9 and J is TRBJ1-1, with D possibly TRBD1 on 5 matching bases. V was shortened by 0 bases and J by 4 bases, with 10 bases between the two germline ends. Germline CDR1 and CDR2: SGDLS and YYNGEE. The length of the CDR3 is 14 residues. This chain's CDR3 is CASSVGQGITEAFF. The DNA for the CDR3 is TGTGCCAGCAGCGTAGGGCAGGGAATCACTGAAGCTTTCTTT.

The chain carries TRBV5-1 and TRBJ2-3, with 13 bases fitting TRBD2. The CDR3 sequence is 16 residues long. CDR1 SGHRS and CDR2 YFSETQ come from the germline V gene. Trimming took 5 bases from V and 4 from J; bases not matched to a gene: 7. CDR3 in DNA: TGCGCCAGCAGGGGTGGACTAGCGGGGGAATCAGATACGCAGTATTTT. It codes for CASRGGLAGESDTQYF.